One and the same sample provided the 23 T cell receptor beta chains below, sequenced in a study of blood T cells in healthy people across ages (dated by TCRdb to between 2015 and 2016). Library method: 5' RACE. The listed sequencing device is Illumina HiSeq 2500. A second PCR of about 6 to 11 cycles was performed with a sample-barcoded 5' primer and a J-beta primer mix. TCRdb cleaned the public reads at Q25 with fastp, built clones with MiXCR and kept in-frame beta chains. Rows with a matching CDR3 protein are joined into one entry that keeps the most common DNA and genes. Within this sample are more than 650,000 distinct CDR3 sequences, with roughly 50% of them counted one time only. The top ten hold approximately 40% of the sample. Sequenced input: blood. These receptors came from an elderly man in good health.

This clonotype came up once. The J gene is TRBJ2-5, the V gene TRBV5-1; 8 nucleotides align to TRBD1. The CDR3 covers 15 residues. Germline trimming cut 4 bases from V and 11 bases from J; bases unmatched to any gene: 16. Germline V gene sequence: CDR1 SGHRS, CDR2 YFSETQ. CDR3 sequence reads: CASSPIGQGVGEQYF. The CDR3 DNA sequence: TGCGCCAGCAGCCCGATTGGACAGGGCGTAGGGGAGCAGTACTTC.

The chain has TRBV6-4 and TRBJ2-4, with TRBD2 identical over 7 bases. The closer fit of TRBJ2-7 to the DNA end suggests the J call may be wrong. The germline V gene has CDR1 MRHNA and CDR2 SNTAGT. The length of the CDR3 is 14 residues. The CDR3 sequence is CATEGTRGDYEQYF. In DNA form, the CDR3 reads TGTGCCACCGAAGGGACTCGGGGGGACTACGAGCAGTACTTC.

DNA of the CDR3: TGTGCCACCAGCAGGACTAGCGGCTCCTACGAGCAGTACTTC. Encoded protein: CATSRTSGSYEQYF. V gene TRBV15 combines with J gene TRBJ2-7; 9 bases map to TRBD2. Trimming removed 3 bases from V and 0 bases from J; junction bases left unmatched: 0. Germline CDR1 reads LNHNV; CDR2 reads YYDKDF (reference sequence). The CDR3 covers 14 residues.

This chain links TRBV29-1 with TRBJ1-4; TRBD1 matches 7 bases. V was pared by 5 bases and J by 7 bases, with 4 bases of the junction left unmatched. Germline CDR1 and CDR2: SQVTM and ANQGSEA. This CDR3 has 12 amino acids. CDR3 sequence reads: CSVYNRGEKLFF. The CDR3, as DNA: TGCAGCGTTTACAACAGGGGTGAAAAACTGTTTTTT.

V gene TRBV29-1 combines with J gene TRBJ2-7, with D perhaps TRBD2 (6 bases). Germline CDR1 SQVTM, CDR2 ANQGSEA. The ends were cut back, 6 bases at V and 5 bases at J, with 20 bases in the middle. CDR3 size: 14 residues. The CDR3 region has the DNA TGCAGCGTCGTCTTCGGGGGAGTGGGGAACGAGCAGTACTTC. It translates to CSVVFGGVGNEQYF.

The J gene is TRBJ2-7, the V gene TRBV14; D possibly corresponds to TRBD1 (6 bases). The germline CDR1 and CDR2 sequences are SGHDN and FVKESK. The V end lost 4 bases, the J end lost 2 bases, and 12 bases lay between the germline ends. The CDR3 runs to 14 residues. The chain's CDR3 is CASSPRQATYEQYF. In nucleotides, the CDR3 is TGTGCCAGCAGCCCTCGACAGGCGACCTACGAGCAGTACTTC.

The gene calls are TRBV20-1 and TRBJ1-2; D not resolved. Trimming cost V 1 base and J 2 bases, with 8 bases left between them. Germline V CDR1 and CDR2: DFQATT, SNEGSKA (reference sequence). The CDR3 length is 13 residues. The CDR3 DNA reads TGCAGTGCTAGAGCCGCAAGGAACTATGGCTACACCTTC. Protein product: CSARAARNYGYTF.

This CDR3 reads CSARDFRQGKRNEQFF. CDR3 in DNA: TGCAGTGCTAGAGATTTTCGACAGGGAAAGAGAAATGAGCAGTTCTTC. The chain has TRBV20-1 and TRBJ2-1, with 7 positions matching TRBD1. J gave up 7 bases and V 0 bases, and 12 bases lay outside the gene matches. Germline values: CDR1 DFQATT, CDR2 SNEGSKA (reference sequence). This CDR3 contains 16 residues.

This clonotype showed up just a few times. The CDR3 loop reads CASSFQTSGSLKTQYF. DNA for the CDR3: TGCGCCAGCAGCTTCCAAACTAGCGGGAGTTTGAAGACCCAGTACTTC. The chain carries TRBV5-1 and TRBJ2-5, with TRBD2 identical over 11 bases. The junction had 9 bases not matched to a gene; V was cut back by 2 bases and J by 6 bases. The CDR3 is 16 amino acids. The germline CDR1 and CDR2 sequences are SGHRS and YFSETQ.

V is TRBV12-3 or TRBV12-4 and J is TRBJ2-1; TRBD2 matches 10 bases. CDR3 size: 17 residues. Trimming cost V 6 bases and J 4 bases; bases outside gene matches: 12. The CDR3 loop is CASRLVGLADRYNEQFF. The CDR3 bases are TGTGCCAGCAGGCTCGTCGGACTAGCGGACCGTTACAATGAGCAGTTCTTC.

V usage is TRBV28 and J usage is TRBJ2-6; D possibly corresponds to TRBD1 (6 bases). The CDR3 is 18 residues long. The germline V gene encodes CDR1 MDHEN and CDR2 SYDVKM. V was shortened by 1 base and J by 0 bases, with 13 bases between the two germline ends. CDR3 in DNA: TGTGCCAGCAGTTTATTCGACAGGCGAAACTCTGGGGCCAACGTCCTGACTTTC. Amino acid sequence: CASSLFDRRNSGANVLTF.

This chain uses TRBV28 with TRBJ1-1; a weak D match, TRBD1 (6 bases). Germline V gene data show CDR1 as MDHEN and CDR2 as SYDVKM. Between the trimmed V and J ends, which lost 7 bases and 4 bases, there was a span of 16 bases. The CDR3 length is 14 residues. The CDR3 sequence: CASKQGGGATEAFF. The CDR3, as DNA: TGTGCCAGCAAACAGGGAGGAGGCGCCACTGAAGCTTTCTTT.

The chain carries TRBV20-1 and TRBJ2-1; D is ambiguous. The CDR3 is 12 residues long. With 3 bases removed from V and 7 bases from J, the gap between germline ends came to 10 bases. Per the germline V gene, CDR1 is DFQATT and CDR2 is SNEGSKA (reference sequence). This CDR3 reads CSASLKVNEQFF. The CDR3 DNA is TGCAGTGCTAGCCTTAAAGTAAATGAGCAGTTCTTC.

About this clonotype itself: The junction and the germline gene differ at one end; a read error may be behind it. The chain recombines TRBV7-2 with TRBJ1-6; D may be TRBD1 (6 bases). CDR1 is SGHTA and CDR2 is FQGNSA in the germline V gene. The CDR3 runs to 15 residues. CDR3 loop: CASSLVQGWDSPPHF. The CDR3 region has the DNA TGTGCCAGCAGCTTAGTACAGGGATGGGATTCACCCCCCCACTTT.

The rearrangement uses TRBV10-3 and TRBJ2-1, with 10 bases aligning to TRBD2. CDR1 ENHRY and CDR2 SYGVKD come from the germline V gene. The CDR3 spans 13 residues. The ends lost 10 bases at V and 8 bases at J; junction bases unmatched: 8. The CDR3: CATKREGPDEQFF. The DNA of the CDR3 is TGTGCCACCAAGCGGGAGGGCCCGGATGAGCAGTTCTTC.

This clonotype has a handful of counts. This chain connects TRBV5-1 to TRBJ1-2; D not resolved. With 4 bases removed from V and 3 bases from J, the gap between germline ends came to 10 bases. Germline loops: CDR1 SGHRS, CDR2 YFSETQ. The CDR3 runs 13 residues. As DNA, the CDR3 is TGCGCCAGCAGCCTGGACCCTGACTATGGCTACACCTTC. The encoded protein is CASSLDPDYGYTF.

The V call is TRBV27, the J call TRBJ2-6; either TRBD1 or TRBD2 may supply D (6 bases each). V was pared by 4 bases and J by 6 bases, with 10 bases between. This CDR3 has 14 residues. Germline V gene lookup returns CDR1 MNHEY and CDR2 SMNVEV (reference sequence). DNA for the CDR3: TGTGCCAGCAGTTCCCGGGGGCCGGCCAACGTCCTGACTTTC. The encoded protein is CASSSRGPANVLTF.

The genes are TRBV5-1 and TRBJ2-5; D perhaps matches TRBD2 (6 bases). The CDR3 loop spans 15 amino acids. The V gene's germline CDR1 is SGHRS and CDR2 YFSETQ. V lost 4 bases, J lost 11 bases, and 24 bases lay in between. The CDR3 spells CASSPTRYQISEQYF. For the CDR3, the DNA is TGCGCCAGCAGCCCGACTAGATATCAAATTAGTGAGCAGTACTTC.

V usage is TRBV5-1 and J usage is TRBJ2-7, with D perhaps matching TRBD1 or TRBD2 (5 bases each). The CDR3 spans 15 residues. Trimming removed 4 bases from V and 3 bases from J, with 17 bases in between. CDR1 is SGHRS, CDR2 YFSETQ, per germline. CDR3 nucleotides: TGCGCCAGCAGCCGGAACACGGGGACGGGCTACGAGCAGTACTTC. Translating it yields CASSRNTGTGYEQYF.

This clonotype has a handful of counts. The chain recombines TRBV7-2 with TRBJ2-1; no clear D gene. The DNA end is a closer match to TRBJ2-7, so the J assignment may be wrong. The germline CDR1 and CDR2 sequences are SGHTA and FQGNSA. The CDR3 totals 15 residues. CDR3 sequence (DNA): TGTGCCAGCAAAGTTGGAGTGGGGTCCTACAATGAGCAGTACTTC. Translating it yields CASKVGVGSYNEQYF.

This clonotype was counted only a few times. This chain uses TRBV5-1 with TRBJ2-5; 7 positions agree with TRBD1. J lost 3 bases, V lost 3 bases, and 8 bases had no gene match. This CDR3 has 15 amino acids. The germline V gene has CDR1 SGHRS and CDR2 YFSETQ. For the CDR3, the DNA is TGCGCCAGCAGCTCGTCAGGGACAGCGAAAGAGACCCAGTACTTC. Encoded protein: CASSSSGTAKETQYF. Looking up the rest from reference TRBV5-1 and TRBJ2-5 gives the full variable domain: KAGVTQTPRYLIKTRGQQVTLSCSPISGHRSVSWYQQTPGQGLQFLFEYFSETQRNKGNFPGRFSGRQFSNSRSEMNVSTLELGDSALYLCASSSSGTAKETQYFGPGTRLLVL.

The rearrangement uses TRBV5-5 and TRBJ2-3; 10 nucleotides align to TRBD2. The junction had 12 bases not matched to a gene; V was cut back by 3 bases and J by 2 bases. There are 18 residues in the CDR3. Germline values: CDR1 SGHKS, CDR2 YYEKEE (reference sequence). The chain's CDR3 is CASSSGQATSGITDTQYF. The CDR3 region has the DNA TGTGCCAGCAGCTCCGGACAGGCCACTAGCGGGATCACAGATACGCAGTATTTT.

This clonotype was detected a few times. The CDR3: CSARGRAGGTDTQYF. The CDR3 nucleotides read TGCAGTGCTAGAGGACGAGCGGGAGGCACAGATACGCAGTATTTT. The rearrangement joins TRBV20-1 to TRBJ2-3; 8 bases map to TRBD2. Germline values: CDR1 DFQATT, CDR2 SNEGSKA (reference sequence). The CDR3 runs to 15 residues. V was pared by 1 base and J by 1 base, with 4 bases of the junction left unmatched.